These 32 T cell receptor beta chains were sequenced from one sample in a study of blood T cell repertoires in COVID-19. Clones were sequenced by immunoSEQ multiplex PCR, and TCRdb holds only the in-frame ones, with some missing. Altogether 150,000 to 200,000 clones are present, approximately 87% being singletons, with the ten largest covering roughly 9.7%. Sequenced sample: peripheral blood. The receptor set was obtained from a woman aged 55-75 years with COVID-19, enrolled during active disease.

The chain employs TRBV10-3 and TRBJ1-1, with D possibly matching TRBD1 (6 bases). The CDR3 consists of 14 residues. Germline loops: CDR1 ENHRY, CDR2 SYGVKD. Trimming left V 5 bases short and J 4 bases short, with 14 bases between. CDR3 region: CAISTVRGSTEAFF. In DNA, the CDR3 is TGTGCCATCAGTACGGTCAGGGGCTCCACTGAAGCTTTCTTT.

This chain's CDR3 is CAISETRGEAFF. CDR3 DNA: TGTGCCATCAGTGAGACCCGGGGTGAAGCTTTCTTT. The V and J genes are TRBV10-3 and TRBJ1-1; D is unclear. V was trimmed by 2 bases and J by 7 bases, leaving 8 bases between them. Germline V lookup: CDR1 ENHRY, CDR2 SYGVKD. The CDR3 runs to 12 residues.

For this clone: Other DNA sequences in this sample translate to the same CDR3. This CDR3 is CASSRGQGDEKLFF. CDR3 bases: TGCGCCAGCAGCAGGGGACAGGGGGATGAAAAACTGTTTTTT. The chain combines TRBV5-1 with TRBJ1-4; 11 nucleotides align to TRBD1. V shed 4 bases and J 6 bases; nucleotides not matched to a gene: 2. Germline V gene data show CDR1 as SGHRS and CDR2 as YFSETQ. The length of the CDR3 is 14 residues.

CDR3 coding DNA: TGCGCCAGCAGCCAAGTAAGAGGGAATAATTCACCCCTCCACTTT. The encoded protein is CASSQVRGNNSPLHF. The chain employs TRBV4-3 and TRBJ1-6; no clear D gene. The V end lost 1 base, the J end lost 5 bases, and 9 bases lay between the germline ends. Germline values: CDR1 LGHNA, CDR2 YSLEER. This CDR3 is 15 amino acids long.

The V gene is TRBV24-1, the J gene TRBJ2-4; D possibly corresponds to TRBD2 (6 bases). The CDR3 consists of 14 residues. From germline, CDR1 is KGHDR and CDR2 SFDVKD. The V gene lost 7 bases and the J gene lost 0 bases, with 9 bases spanning the gap. The CDR3 loop is CATSHSGAKNIQYF. CDR3 nucleotides: TGTGCCACCAGCCATAGCGGAGCCAAAAACATTCAGTACTTC.

The chain is built from TRBV6-4 and TRBJ2-1; D call uncertain. From germline, CDR1 is MRHNA and CDR2 SNTAGT. The ends were cut back, 2 bases at V and 2 bases at J, with 4 bases in the middle. The CDR3 totals 13 residues. In nucleotides, the CDR3 is TGTGCCAGCAGTGACAACACCTACAATGAGCAGTTCTTC. This codes for CASSDNTYNEQFF.

The CDR3 DNA reads as TGTGCCAGCAGTACTTGGGGGGGCTTAGTCAATGAGCAGTTCTTC. It yields the protein CASSTWGGLVNEQFF. The chain links TRBV6-2 or TRBV6-3 to TRBJ2-1, with D maybe TRBD2 (7 bases). The CDR3 length is 15 residues. Germline V gene lookup returns CDR1 MNHEY and CDR2 SVGEGT. The V and J ends lost 5 bases and 6 bases respectively, with 17 bases between them.

The V call is TRBV2, the J call TRBJ1-5, with D maybe TRBD1 (6 bases). The CDR3 contains 15 residues. CDR1 and CDR2 from the germline V gene are SNHLY and FYNNEI. The V end lost 6 bases, the J end lost 4 bases, and 16 bases lay between the germline ends. The CDR3 region is CASRPSTGSNQPQHF. CDR3 DNA sequence: TGTGCCAGCAGGCCATCGACAGGCAGTAATCAGCCCCAGCATTTT.

This chain joins TRBV11-3 and TRBJ1-1; D unresolved. CDR1 and CDR2 from the germline V gene are SGHNT and YENEEA. CDR3 length: 13 residues. Trimming took 6 bases from V and 3 from J, leaving 11 bases between them. In DNA form, the CDR3 reads TGTGCCAGCAGTGTAATGGCAGACACTGAAGCTTTCTTT. This translates into CASSVMADTEAFF. Drawing the rest from reference TRBV11-3 and TRBJ1-1, the complete variable domain is EAGVVQSPRYKIIEKKQPVAFWCNPISGHNTLYWYLQNLGQGPELLIRYENEEAVDDSQLPKDRFSAERLKGVDSTLKIQPAELGDSAVYLCASSVMADTEAFFGQGTRLTVV.

Only one count was recorded for this clone. The V and J genes are TRBV2 and TRBJ2-1; unclear D gene. The CDR3 runs 11 residues. CDR1 is SNHLY and CDR2 is FYNNEI in the germline V gene. The V end was cut by 8 bases, the J end by 5 bases, with 7 bases between. This CDR3 is CASEFHNEQFF. DNA of the CDR3: TGTGCCAGCGAGTTTCACAATGAGCAGTTCTTC.

This clone has just a few counts. This chain links TRBV6-6 with TRBJ1-1, with D hard to call. Germline loops: CDR1 MNHNY, CDR2 SVGAGI (reference sequence). This CDR3 is 14 amino acids long. Between the trimmed V and J ends, which lost 0 bases and 5 bases, there was a span of 10 bases. The CDR3: CASSYSRPGTEAFF. Written as DNA, the CDR3 is TGTGCCAGCAGTTACTCGAGGCCGGGGACTGAAGCTTTCTTT.

The CDR3 loop reads CASSLGTGTYNEQFF. The CDR3 DNA sequence: TGTGCCAGCAGCTTGGGGACAGGGACCTACAATGAGCAGTTCTTC. The gene calls are TRBV13 and TRBJ2-1; 9 positions match TRBD1. The V gene's germline CDR1 is PRHDT and CDR2 FYEKMQ (reference sequence). V lost 3 bases and J lost 2; bases outside the gene matches: 2. The CDR3 consists of 15 residues.

The chain employs TRBV29-1 and TRBJ2-7; possibly TRBD1 for D (6 bases). The CDR3 has 15 residues. The germline gives CDR1 SQVTM, CDR2 ANQGSEA. V was cut by 1 base and J by 0 bases, with 13 bases left in between. The CDR3, as DNA: TGCAGCGTTGAAGGAAAACAGGGATTCTCCTACGAGCAGTACTTC. Protein: CSVEGKQGFSYEQYF.

The CDR3 DNA reads TGTGCCAGCAGCCGGGACAGGGATACGTATAGCAATCAGCCCCAGCATTTT. This encodes CASSRDRDTYSNQPQHF. The chain carries TRBV28 and TRBJ1-5, with 9 bases fitting TRBD1. CDR3 length: 17 amino acids. Germline V CDR1 and CDR2: MDHEN, SYDVKM. The V and J ends lost 6 bases and 0 bases, in that order; junction bases with no gene match: 9. The full variable domain, rest sourced from reference TRBV28 and TRBJ1-5, is DVKVTQSSRYLVKRTGEKVFLECVQDMDHENMFWYRQDPGLGLRLIYFSYDVKMKEKGDIPEGYSVSREKKERFSLILESASTNQTSMYLCASSRDRDTYSNQPQHFGDGTRLSIL.

This sequence joins TRBV4-2 and TRBJ2-7; D is perhaps TRBD1 (6 bases). The CDR3 is 15 amino acids. Germline V gives CDR1 LGHNA, CDR2 YNFKEQ. Trimming left V 0 bases short and J 4 bases short, with 13 bases between. In DNA form, the CDR3 reads TGTGCCAGCAGCCAAGAAGGGGGACGGGTATACGAGCAGTACTTC. Protein: CASSQEGGRVYEQYF.

J is TRBJ2-2 and V is TRBV18; 10 bases are shared with TRBD1. Germline V gene sequence: CDR1 KGHSH, CDR2 LQKENI. The V and J ends lost 2 bases and 5 bases, in that order; junction bases with no gene match: 8. This CDR3 region has 17 residues. CDR3 in DNA: TGTGCCAGCTCACCATGGGACAGGGGCCCGGGGACCGGGGAGCTGTTTTTT. Translating it yields CASSPWDRGPGTGELFF.

The rearrangement links TRBV12-5 to TRBJ2-2; 7 bases map to TRBD2. The CDR3 totals 16 residues. CDR1 is LGHNT and CDR2 is FRNRAP in the germline V gene. V lost 3 bases to trimming and J lost 5 bases; unmatched junction nucleotides: 9. The CDR3 region is CASGFFAGEETGELFF. CDR3 coding DNA: TGTGCTAGTGGTTTTTTTGCGGGGGAGGAAACCGGGGAGCTGTTTTTT.

The chain is built from TRBV5-4 and TRBJ2-3; D remains ambiguous. Trimming took 1 base from V and 1 from J, leaving 10 bases between them. Germline loops: CDR1 SGHNT, CDR2 YYREEE (reference sequence). The CDR3 has 15 amino acids. CDR3 sequence (DNA): TGTGCCAGCAGCTTGTACTCCCGGGGCACAGATACGCAGTATTTT. Residues: CASSLYSRGTDTQYF. The full variable domain, completed using reference TRBV5-4 and TRBJ2-3, is ETGVTQSPTHLIKTRGQQVTLRCSSQSGHNTVSWYQQALGQGPQFIFQYYREEENGRGNFPPRFSGLQFPNYSSELNVNALELDDSALYLCASSLYSRGTDTQYFGPGTRLTVL.

The gene calls are TRBV9 and TRBJ2-7; 9 nucleotides line up with TRBD1. This CDR3 has 14 residues. Trimming cost V 6 bases and J 6 bases; bases outside gene matches: 10. Looked up from germline, CDR1 is SGDLS and CDR2 is YYNGEE. This chain's CDR3 is CASNGGQGSVEQYF. CDR3 DNA: TGTGCCAGCAACGGCGGACAGGGGTCGGTCGAGCAGTACTTC.

The chain has TRBV6-4 and TRBJ2-7; D might be TRBD2 (6 bases). V shed 6 bases and J shed 4 bases, with 13 bases lying between them. Germline loops: CDR1 MRHNA, CDR2 SNTAGT. The CDR3 sequence is 13 residues long. Here the CDR3 reads CASSRDLGYEQYF. The DNA of the CDR3 is TGTGCCAGCAGCCGGGACTTGGGTTACGAGCAGTACTTC.

This chain connects TRBV27 to TRBJ1-3, with TRBD1 matching over 8 bases. This CDR3 region has 14 residues. CDR1 MNHEY and CDR2 SMNVEV come from the germline V gene (reference sequence). V lost 5 bases and J lost 0; bases outside the gene matches: 0. The CDR3 nucleotides are TGTGCCAGCAGTGGACAGGGCTCTGGAAACACCATATATTTT. Translation gives CASSGQGSGNTIYF.

J is TRBJ1-5 and V is TRBV2; 8 positions agree with TRBD1. The trim removed 9 bases at V and 5 bases at J, leaving 9 bases unmatched. Germline CDR1 is SNHLY and CDR2 is FYNNEI. The CDR3 is 14 amino acids. The chain's CDR3 is CASSSTGGYQPQHF. CDR3 coding DNA: TGTGCCAGTAGCAGTACAGGGGGGTATCAGCCCCAGCATTTT.

The V gene is TRBV7-6, the J gene TRBJ1-3; tentative D call: TRBD1 (6 bases). Germline loops: CDR1 SGHVS, CDR2 FNYEAQ. The CDR3 is made up of 15 amino acids. V was pared by 4 bases and J by 0 bases, with 10 bases between. CDR3 coding DNA: TGTGCCAGCAGCTCAATAGGGGGCTCTGGAAACACCATATATTTT. Its translation is CASSSIGGSGNTIYF.

The gene calls are TRBV11-2 and TRBJ1-5; unclear D gene. Germline-derived CDR1 and CDR2 are SGHAT and FQNNGV. Trimming pared 8 bases from V and 5 bases from J, leaving 22 bases between. The CDR3 contains 16 residues. The CDR3 nucleotides read TGTGCCAGCTCAATACGGGGAGAGGGCTCCGATCAGCCCCAGCATTTT. It yields the protein CASSIRGEGSDQPQHF.

V usage is TRBV28 and J usage is TRBJ2-2; 8 bases line up with TRBD1. Trimming removed 4 bases from V and 9 bases from J; junction bases left unmatched: 10. Per the germline V gene, CDR1 is MDHEN and CDR2 is SYDVKM. The CDR3 covers 15 residues. The CDR3 is CASSSPGQVNRELFF. The DNA of the CDR3 is TGTGCCAGCAGTTCCCCGGGACAGGTTAATCGGGAGCTGTTTTTT.

The V gene is TRBV5-1, the J gene TRBJ2-7, with 7 bases that match TRBD2. Unmatched junction bases numbered 3, after V lost 2 bases and J lost 4 bases. This CDR3 region has 13 residues. CDR1 SGHRS and CDR2 YFSETQ come from the germline V gene. CDR3 sequence reads: CASSLSSGYEQYF. In DNA, the CDR3 is TGCGCCAGCAGCTTATCTAGCGGTTACGAGCAGTACTTC.

V is TRBV7-2 and J is TRBJ2-3; tentatively, D is TRBD2 (5 bases). The V end was cut by 2 bases, the J end by 5 bases, with 17 bases between. The germline CDR1 and CDR2 sequences are SGHTA and FQGNSA. The CDR3 consists of 16 residues. The CDR3 region is CASSLPPGGLRDTQYF. CDR3 DNA: TGTGCCAGCAGCTTACCCCCCGGAGGCCTGAGAGATACGCAGTATTTT.

The chain uses TRBV5-1 and TRBJ1-1; 8 bases align to TRBD1. The CDR3 runs 14 residues. With V trimmed by 5 bases and J by 4 bases, 7 bases remained unmatched. The V gene's germline CDR1 is SGHRS and CDR2 YFSETQ. CDR3 sequence: CASSSGQGTTEAFF. The CDR3, as DNA: TGCGCCAGCAGTTCAGGACAGGGAACCACTGAAGCTTTCTTT.

V gene TRBV3-1 (or the pseudogene TRBV3-2) combines with J gene TRBJ2-1; TRBD2 matches 14 bases. Germline loops: CDR1 LGHDT, CDR2 YNNKEL (reference sequence). J lost 6 bases, V lost 4 bases, and 5 bases had no gene match. The CDR3 sequence is 16 residues long. CDR3 residues: CASSRGLAGGGNEQFF. The CDR3 DNA sequence: TGTGCCAGCAGCCGCGGACTAGCGGGAGGAGGCAATGAGCAGTTCTTC.

This chain connects TRBV5-1 to TRBJ2-3; 9 bases agree with TRBD2. The J segment lost 2 bases and the V segment lost 1 base, leaving 8 bases of the junction unmatched. Germline values: CDR1 SGHRS, CDR2 YFSETQ. The CDR3 is 17 amino acids. The CDR3 is CASSLKVLAGLTDTQYF. CDR3 DNA: TGCGCCAGCAGCTTGAAAGTCCTAGCGGGGCTCACAGATACGCAGTATTTT. The full variable domain, with the rest looked up from reference TRBV5-1 and TRBJ2-3, is KAGVTQTPRYLIKTRGQQVTLSCSPISGHRSVSWYQQTPGQGLQFLFEYFSETQRNKGNFPGRFSGRQFSNSRSEMNVSTLELGDSALYLCASSLKVLAGLTDTQYFGPGTRLTVL.

The table lists this clone with a few counts. This chain links TRBV6-1 with TRBJ2-7; D unclear. Trimming took 2 bases from V and 6 from J, leaving 8 bases between them. The CDR3 sequence is 12 residues long. The germline V gene has CDR1 MNHNS and CDR2 SASEGT. The CDR3 nucleotides are TGTGCCAGCAGTGAATTGAGAGTCGAGCAGTACTTC. Translating it yields CASSELRVEQYF.

This clone was counted a single time. This sequence joins TRBV7-9 and TRBJ2-7, with a tentative D call TRBD2 (6 bases). CDR1 is SEHNR and CDR2 is FQNEAQ in the germline V gene (reference sequence). This CDR3 contains 14 residues. The ends were cut back, 1 base at V and 2 bases at J, with 9 bases in the middle. The CDR3 loop is CASSLVADTYEQYF. In nucleotides, the CDR3 is TGTGCCAGCAGCTTAGTAGCGGATACCTACGAGCAGTACTTC. Using reference TRBV7-9 and TRBJ2-7 for the parts outside the CDR3, the full variable domain is DTGVSQNPRHKITKRGQNVTFRCDPISEHNRLYWYRQTLGQGPEFLTYFQNEAQLEKSRLLSDRFSAERPKGSFSTLEIQRTEQGDSAMYLCASSLVADTYEQYFGPGTRLTVT.